One and the same sample provided the 14 T cell receptor beta chains below, sequenced in a study of blood T cell repertoires in COVID-19 (TCRdb year 2020). Libraries were prepared through the immunoSEQ multiplex PCR assay. Here the immuneACCESS table is served through TCRdb, limited to in-frame sequences with V and J called. Missing clones are a known gap in these copies; in checked studies unresolved V genes cover under half, and the rest lacks a known reason. This sample is represented by some 150,000 clones; around 85% of them were singletons. The top ten clones comprise approximately 1.1% of the sample. The sequencing input was peripheral blood. These receptors were obtained from a man aged 60-69 years who had recovered from COVID-19.

The J gene is TRBJ1-5, the V gene TRBV19, with D perhaps matching TRBD1 (5 bases). This CDR3 has 16 amino acids. Germline V gene sequence: CDR1 LNHDA, CDR2 SQIVND (reference sequence). Trimming shortened V by 1 base and J by 2 bases, and 12 bases separated the two germline ends. The CDR3 nucleotides read TGTGCCAGTAGTATAGGGGCAGGAGGGGGCAATCAGCCCCAGCATTTT. It codes for CASSIGAGGGNQPQHF.

The chain employs TRBV6-5 and TRBJ1-2; maybe TRBD1 (5 bases). The CDR3 contains 11 residues. The germline CDR1 and CDR2 sequences are MNHEY and SVGAGI. The V end was cut by 7 bases, the J end by 3 bases, with 6 bases between. The CDR3 protein is CASIGDYGYTF. As DNA, the CDR3 is TGTGCCAGCATAGGGGACTATGGCTACACCTTC.

The chain is built from TRBV2 and TRBJ2-3; 7 positions agree with TRBD2. The J segment lost 2 bases and the V segment lost 8 bases, leaving 4 bases of the junction unmatched. Germline V lookup: CDR1 SNHLY, CDR2 FYNNEI. This CDR3 has 13 residues. Written as DNA, the CDR3 is TGTGCCAGCCTAGCGGACTTCACAGATACGCAGTATTTT. Protein sequence: CASLADFTDTQYF.

V gene TRBV4-2 combines with J gene TRBJ2-2; tentative D call: TRBD1 (6 bases). Germline V CDR1 and CDR2: LGHNA, YNFKEQ. V dropped 4 bases and J dropped 4 bases, with 10 bases sitting between them. CDR3 length equals 14 residues. In DNA form, the CDR3 reads TGTGCCAGCAGCCGAACAGGGATCACCGGGGAGCTGTTTTTT. Translated: CASSRTGITGELFF.

The gene calls are TRBV5-6 and TRBJ1-1; D is ambiguous. CDR3 size: 15 residues. Trimming removed 0 bases from V and 4 bases from J, with 13 bases in between. CDR1 SGHDT and CDR2 YYEEEE come from the germline V gene. The CDR3 is CASSLGWFSVTEAFF. CDR3 in DNA: TGTGCCAGCAGCTTGGGATGGTTCAGTGTCACTGAAGCTTTCTTT.

This rearrangement joins TRBV11-3 to TRBJ1-1; D gene ambiguous. The germline V and J ends were trimmed by 5 bases and 1 base, with 11 bases remaining between them. Per germline, CDR1 SGHNT and CDR2 YENEEA. CDR3 size: 14 residues. The CDR3 region is CASSLHRGNTEAFF. The CDR3, as DNA: TGTGCCAGCAGCCTCCACCGGGGGAACACTGAAGCTTTCTTT.

The chain employs TRBV7-8 and TRBJ2-1, with TRBD1 matching over 9 bases. CDR1 and CDR2 from the germline V gene are SGHVS and FQNEAQ. V was clipped by 2 bases and J by 5 bases; unmatched bases: 13. The CDR3 contains 18 residues. Here the CDR3 reads CASSLWKLGQGTHNEQFF. The CDR3 DNA sequence: TGTGCCAGCAGCTTATGGAAGTTGGGACAGGGTACCCACAATGAGCAGTTCTTC.

Only one count was recorded for this clone. CDR3 nucleotide sequence: TGTGCCAGCAGCGTAGCTCTGTCCTATAATTCACCCCTCCACTTT. This translates into CASSVALSYNSPLHF. V is TRBV9 and J is TRBJ1-6, with D uncertain. The CDR3 has 15 residues. V dropped 0 bases and J dropped 1 base, with 5 bases sitting between them. Germline CDR1 reads SGDLS; CDR2 reads YYNGEE.

The genes are TRBV25-1 and TRBJ1-2, with 9 bases matching TRBD1. This CDR3 contains 13 residues. V was clipped by 8 bases and J by 6 bases; unmatched bases: 7. Germline CDR1 MGHDK, CDR2 SYGVNS. CDR3 DNA sequence: TGTGCCAGCGGGTTGGGACAGGGTCATGGCTACACCTTC. Translated: CASGLGQGHGYTF.

The chain recombines TRBV6-1 with TRBJ2-7; 7 bases agree with TRBD2. This CDR3 is built from 14 residues. The V gene's germline CDR1 is MNHNS and CDR2 SASEGT. Trimming cost V 1 base and J 3 bases; bases outside gene matches: 3. CDR3 DNA sequence: TGTGCCAGCAGTGAAGGGGCTAGCGGCTACGAGCAGTACTTC. Translating gives CASSEGASGYEQYF.

The chain carries TRBV7-3 and TRBJ2-3; 7 bases are a match to TRBD2. The J segment lost 4 bases and the V segment lost 4 bases, leaving 8 bases of the junction unmatched. Germline loops: CDR1 SGHTA, CDR2 FQGTGA. The CDR3 is 15 residues long. CDR3 protein: CASSSVTSSPDTQYF. For the CDR3, the DNA is TGTGCCAGCAGCTCCGTGACTAGCTCTCCAGATACGCAGTATTTT. Full variable domain (outside the CDR3, taken from reference TRBV7-3 and TRBJ2-3): GAGVSQTPSNKVTEKGKYVELRCDPISGHTALYWYRQSLGQGPEFLIYFQGTGAADDSGLPNDRFFAVRPEGSVSTLKIQRTERGDSAVYLCASSSVTSSPDTQYFGPGTRLTVL.

This chain uses TRBV5-1 with TRBJ1-2; 8 bases are a match to TRBD1. This CDR3 has 17 residues. From germline, CDR1 is SGHRS and CDR2 YFSETQ. After removal of 0 bases from V and 8 bases from J, the junction contained 15 bases not matched to a gene. The CDR3 here is CASSLGLSTDRVGGYTF. In DNA form, the CDR3 reads TGCGCCAGCAGCTTGGGACTCTCTACGGACAGGGTCGGAGGCTACACCTTC.

V gene TRBV28 combines with J gene TRBJ1-5; D might be TRBD1 (5 bases). CDR1 and CDR2 from the germline V gene are MDHEN and SYDVKM. The CDR3 length is 16 residues. Trimming cost V 6 bases and J 7 bases, with 22 bases left between them. The CDR3 spells CASSPSTAGLGQPQHF. Here the CDR3 DNA reads TGTGCCAGCAGCCCGAGTACTGCAGGGCTGGGGCAGCCCCAGCATTTT.

The gene calls are TRBV6-5 and TRBJ2-3; a possible D gene is TRBD2 (5 bases). The germline gives CDR1 MNHEY, CDR2 SVGAGI. The CDR3 is 13 amino acids. V was clipped by 6 bases and J by 6 bases, with 13 bases between them. The CDR3 protein is CASSRTGWDTQYF. The CDR3 region has the DNA TGTGCCAGCAGCCGGACGGGGTGGGATACGCAGTATTTT.